The 30 T cell receptor beta chains presented below share a single source sample, sequenced in a study of control samples from healthy donors and cancer patients. The data were produced by immunoSEQ multiplex PCR, yet TCRdb's version contains in-frame clones alone and is incomplete. This table has 100,000 to 150,000 clones, approximately 92% appearing once. The sample taken for sequencing was blood. These receptors originate from a man younger than 30 in good health.

The rearrangement joins TRBV5-1 to TRBJ1-6, with TRBD1 as a possible D gene (5 bases). Trimming took off 7 bases at V and 7 bases at J, with 12 bases between the two ends. Germline loops: CDR1 SGHRS, CDR2 YFSETQ. The CDR3 is 13 amino acids. The CDR3 coding sequence is TGCGCCAGCCGAGGGGATACCAATTCACCCCTCCACTTT. Amino acids: CASRGDTNSPLHF.

This clone was found once. The V call is TRBV6-6, the J call TRBJ1-5; the match to TRBD1 covers 9 bases. The CDR3 loop spans 16 amino acids. Germline V gene lookup returns CDR1 MNHNY and CDR2 SVGAGI (reference sequence). Unmatched junction bases numbered 6, after V lost 2 bases and J lost 4 bases. CDR3 protein: CASSYGEDRGNQPQHF. The CDR3 DNA sequence: TGTGCCAGCAGTTACGGGGAGGACAGGGGAAATCAGCCCCAGCATTTT.

J is TRBJ2-1 and V is TRBV12-3 or TRBV12-4; weak D call: TRBD2 (6 bases). V was trimmed by 11 bases and J by 7 bases, leaving 15 bases between them. This CDR3 has 12 residues. The CDR3 is CAAGPSGNEQFF. CDR3 sequence (DNA): TGTGCCGCGGGGCCGTCTGGGAATGAGCAGTTCTTC.

This chain links TRBV4-1 with TRBJ1-3; the D gene is possibly TRBD1 (5 bases). Germline lookup yields CDR1 MGHRA and CDR2 YSYEKL. Trimming took off 2 bases at V and 1 base at J, with 9 bases between the two ends. CDR3 length: 15 amino acids. The CDR3 DNA reads as TGCGCCAGCAGCCAAATGGGGCTTTCTGGAAACACCATATATTTT. It specifies CASSQMGLSGNTIYF.

The chain recombines TRBV18 with TRBJ1-5, with 8 bases fitting TRBD1. V shed 4 bases, J shed 0 bases, and the junction held 5 bases outside the gene matches. CDR3 length equals 16 residues. Germline V gives CDR1 KGHSH, CDR2 LQKENI. The CDR3: CASSLQGGGSNQPQHF. In DNA form, the CDR3 reads TGTGCCAGCTCACTACAGGGGGGTGGTAGCAATCAGCCCCAGCATTTT.

The rearrangement joins TRBV5-5 to TRBJ1-6; D is unresolved. The germline CDR1 and CDR2 sequences are SGHKS and YYEKEE (reference sequence). Between the trimmed V and J ends, which lost 4 bases and 0 bases, there was a span of 11 bases. The CDR3 runs to 16 residues. CDR3 residues: CASSTTPSSYNSPLHF. In DNA form, the CDR3 reads TGTGCCAGCAGCACTACACCGAGCTCCTATAATTCACCCCTCCACTTT.

The V gene is TRBV18, the J gene TRBJ2-2; D not certain. CDR1 and CDR2 (germline): KGHSH, LQKENI. The CDR3 has 14 residues. V gave up 0 bases and J gave up 4 bases, with 6 bases separating them. CDR3 in DNA: TGTGCCAGCTCACCACCGAGCGTCACCGGGGAGCTGTTTTTT. It encodes CASSPPSVTGELFF. The whole variable domain, filled in from reference TRBV18 and TRBJ2-2, reads NAGVMQNPRHLVRRRGQEARLRCSPMKGHSHVYWYRQLPEEGLKFMVYLQKENIIDESGMPKERFSAEFPKEGPSILRIQQVVRGDSAAYFCASSPPSVTGELFFGEGSRLTVL.

The table lists this clone with a count of one. The rearrangement links TRBV5-5 to TRBJ1-1; D is unresolved. Germline lookup yields CDR1 SGHKS and CDR2 YYEKEE (reference sequence). This CDR3 comprises 13 residues. V was cut by 4 bases and J by 3 bases, with 10 bases left in between. This CDR3 reads CASSPRVDTEAFF. CDR3 sequence (DNA): TGTGCCAGCAGCCCTCGGGTAGACACTGAAGCTTTCTTT.

J is TRBJ2-2 and V is TRBV5-1, with D perhaps TRBD1 (6 bases). The V end lost 7 bases, the J end lost 3 bases, and 16 bases lay between the germline ends. This CDR3 is built from 15 residues. CDR1 SGHRS and CDR2 YFSETQ come from the germline V gene. This CDR3 reads CASGRGGGDTGELFF. The CDR3 DNA sequence: TGCGCCAGCGGCAGGGGCGGTGGAGACACCGGGGAGCTGTTTTTT. The whole variable domain, filled in from reference TRBV5-1 and TRBJ2-2, reads KAGVTQTPRYLIKTRGQQVTLSCSPISGHRSVSWYQQTPGQGLQFLFEYFSETQRNKGNFPGRFSGRQFSNSRSEMNVSTLELGDSALYLCASGRGGGDTGELFFGEGSRLTVL.

The V and J genes are TRBV27 and TRBJ2-7; TRBD1 agrees at 7 bases. The CDR3 is 14 amino acids. V lost 5 bases to trimming and J lost 7 bases; unmatched junction nucleotides: 11. The germline V gene encodes CDR1 MNHEY and CDR2 SMNVEV (reference sequence). CDR3 loop: CASSPLAQTGEQYF. CDR3 nucleotide sequence: TGTGCCAGCAGTCCCCTAGCCCAGACAGGGGAGCAGTACTTC.

The gene calls are TRBV27 and TRBJ2-3; TRBD1 matches at 8 bases. Germline-derived CDR1 and CDR2 are MNHEY and SMNVEV (reference sequence). V lost 4 bases, J lost 3 bases, and 6 bases stayed unmatched. The CDR3 sequence is 15 residues long. This CDR3 is CASSSLRTGTDTQYF. In DNA form, the CDR3 reads TGTGCCAGCAGTTCCCTCCGGACAGGGACAGATACGCAGTATTTT.

This clone was recorded only once. V and J are TRBV5-4 and TRBJ2-1; D is unresolved. CDR3 length: 11 amino acids. Looked up from germline, CDR1 is SGHNT and CDR2 is YYREEE (reference sequence). Trimming took 4 bases from V and 8 from J, leaving 7 bases between them. The CDR3 is CASSILDEQFF. In DNA, the CDR3 is TGTGCCAGCAGCATTTTAGATGAGCAGTTCTTC.

The rearrangement joins TRBV5-1 to TRBJ1-2; 9 bases line up with TRBD1. Trimming cost V 4 bases and J 4 bases; bases outside gene matches: 11. This CDR3 is built from 16 residues. The germline CDR1 and CDR2 sequences are SGHRS and YFSETQ. For the CDR3, the DNA is TGCGCCAGCAGCCCTGGGACAGGGAGGGCTAGCTATGGCTACACCTTC. Residues: CASSPGTGRASYGYTF.

The chain employs TRBV2 and TRBJ1-2; D is ambiguous. The CDR3 has 14 amino acids. Between the trimmed V and J ends, which lost 7 bases and 5 bases, there was a span of 17 bases. Looked up from germline, CDR1 is SNHLY and CDR2 is FYNNEI. Written as DNA, the CDR3 is TGTGCCAGCAAAGTGACGCTCCCGAAATATGGCTACACCTTC. Translation: CASKVTLPKYGYTF. Full variable domain (outside the CDR3, taken from reference TRBV2 and TRBJ1-2): EPEVTQTPSHQVTQMGQEVILRCVPISNHLYFYWYRQILGQKVEFLVSFYNNEISEKSEIFDDQFSVERPDGSNFTLKIRSTKLEDSAMYFCASKVTLPKYGYTFGSGTRLTVV.

The CDR3 loop is CASSLVSLAGGLEQYF. The CDR3 DNA is TGTGCCAGCAGCTTAGTATCGCTAGCGGGGGGGCTCGAGCAGTACTTC. The V and J genes are TRBV7-2 and TRBJ2-7, with 12 positions matching TRBD2. V lost 1 base to trimming and J lost 6 bases; unmatched junction nucleotides: 7. The V gene's germline CDR1 is SGHTA and CDR2 FQGNSA. The CDR3 extends over 16 amino acids.

The chain uses TRBV19 and TRBJ1-1; the D gene is possibly TRBD1 (5 bases). The V gene's germline CDR1 is LNHDA and CDR2 SQIVND (reference sequence). The CDR3 is 13 residues long. V was clipped by 5 bases and J by 5 bases, with 12 bases between them. CDR3 sequence (DNA): TGTGCCAGTAGTTGGAGGGGAGGGACTGAAGCTTTCTTT. Encoded protein: CASSWRGGTEAFF.

CDR3 nucleotide sequence: TGTGCCAGCAGCTTAGCGTATCGGGGTTGGGGGAACAATGGCTACACCTTC. Its translation is CASSLAYRGWGNNGYTF. This chain connects TRBV7-9 to TRBJ1-2; tentatively, D is TRBD1 (5 bases). Trimming pared 0 bases from V and 6 bases from J, leaving 20 bases between. The germline V gene has CDR1 SEHNR and CDR2 FQNEAQ (reference sequence). This CDR3 has 17 amino acids.

Only one count was recorded for this clone. The rearrangement uses TRBV9 and TRBJ2-7, with 7 bases lining up with TRBD1. The CDR3 has 13 amino acids. V shed 4 bases, J shed 6 bases, and the junction held 7 bases outside the gene matches. Germline V gene lookup returns CDR1 SGDLS and CDR2 YYNGEE. CDR3 sequence (DNA): TGTGCCAGCAGCCCCGGGACAGCCGCCGAGCAGTACTTC. Its protein is CASSPGTAAEQYF.

The genes are TRBV6-6 and TRBJ2-3; 10 positions match TRBD2. Trimming cost V 0 bases and J 3 bases; bases outside gene matches: 3. Germline CDR1 reads MNHNY; CDR2 reads SVGAGI (reference sequence). The CDR3 totals 16 residues. The CDR3 reads CASSYSSSGGTDTQYF. The CDR3 coding sequence is TGTGCCAGCAGTTACTCGTCTAGCGGGGGAACAGATACGCAGTATTTT.

This chain joins TRBV10-1 and TRBJ2-3; D call uncertain. V lost 4 bases to trimming and J lost 4 bases, with 15 bases between them. The germline V gene has CDR1 WNHNN and CDR2 SYGVQD (reference sequence). This CDR3 has 15 residues. CDR3 coding DNA: TGCGCCAGCAGTGCCCCGGACCAGAGCCCAGATACGCAGTATTTT. The encoded protein is CASSAPDQSPDTQYF.

The chain has TRBV6-5 and TRBJ2-7; 8 bases line up with TRBD1. J gave up 2 bases and V 1 base, and 1 base lay outside the gene matches. Germline V gives CDR1 MNHEY, CDR2 SVGAGI. The CDR3 is made up of 14 amino acids. The CDR3 loop reads CASSYWTGPYEQYF. CDR3 nucleotides: TGTGCCAGCAGTTACTGGACAGGGCCCTACGAGCAGTACTTC.

This clone has a single count. The J gene is TRBJ2-5, the V gene TRBV3-1 (or the pseudogene TRBV3-2); D unclear. Germline V lookup: CDR1 LGHDT, CDR2 YNNKEL (reference sequence). The CDR3 is 13 amino acids. V shed 1 base and J shed 4 bases, with 7 bases lying between them. CDR3 region: CASSQGPPETQYF. In DNA form, the CDR3 reads TGTGCCAGCAGCCAAGGGCCCCCAGAGACCCAGTACTTC.

The chain recombines TRBV5-1 with TRBJ1-3, with D perhaps matching TRBD1 (5 bases). This CDR3 has 13 residues. Trimming took off 6 bases at V and 0 bases at J, with 7 bases between the two ends. Germline V gene sequence: CDR1 SGHRS, CDR2 YFSETQ. CDR3 protein: CASKGDSGNTIYF. CDR3 in DNA: TGCGCCAGCAAAGGGGACTCTGGAAACACCATATATTTT.

The J gene is TRBJ1-5, the V gene TRBV28; 11 positions agree with TRBD1. The V segment lost 8 bases and the J segment 7 bases; nucleotides outside the gene matches: 7. The CDR3 has 14 amino acids. The V gene's germline CDR1 is MDHEN and CDR2 SYDVKM. The CDR3 sequence is CASGGQGAGQPQHF. The CDR3 DNA is TGTGCCAGCGGTGGACAGGGGGCTGGGCAGCCCCAGCATTTT.

The chain combines TRBV9 with TRBJ2-3; D uncertain. The germline gives CDR1 SGDLS, CDR2 YYNGEE. V dropped 0 bases and J dropped 3 bases, with 11 bases sitting between them. CDR3 size: 15 residues. CDR3 bases: TGTGCCAGCAGCGTAGCTGGGCAGATAACAGATACGCAGTATTTT. Translated: CASSVAGQITDTQYF.

Worth noting for this clone: The conserved phenylalanine or tryptophan normally closing the CDR3 is absent here, so this likely arose from a read error. The DNA is omitted, as the CDR3 cannot be located on it reliably, and the CDR3 follows TCRdb's listing. The V and J genes are TRBV24-1 and TRBJ2-3; TRBD1 is the table's D call and was not checked against the DNA. With termini counted, the CDR3 has 8 amino acids. CDR1 KGHDR and CDR2 SFDVKD come from the germline V gene. This chain's CDR3 is CATSDLQS.

The V and J genes are TRBV4-1 and TRBJ2-1; 7 nucleotides match TRBD2. Trimming removed 1 base from V and 4 bases from J; junction bases left unmatched: 7. CDR3 size: 16 residues. Germline V CDR1 and CDR2: MGHRA, YSYEKL. CDR3 in amino acids: CASSQAVAGVYNEQFF. The CDR3 DNA follows: TGCGCCAGCAGCCAAGCGGTGGCGGGAGTATACAATGAGCAGTTCTTC.

This chain connects TRBV27 to TRBJ1-1, with D possibly matching TRBD1 (6 bases). The CDR3 has 14 amino acids. Trimming left V 7 bases short and J 8 bases short, with 20 bases between. Germline V gives CDR1 MNHEY, CDR2 SMNVEV (reference sequence). CDR3 coding DNA: TGTGCCAGCAAAACTCTAGGACAGCCAGGGGAAGCTTTCTTT. Protein: CASKTLGQPGEAFF.

V and J are TRBV23-1 and TRBJ1-2; TRBD1 aligns across 7 bases. TRBV23-1 is annotated as an ORF whose role is uncertain. With 3 bases clipped from V and 8 bases from J, the junction kept 12 bases outside the gene matches. This CDR3 is 15 amino acids long. CDR3 nucleotide sequence: TGCGCCAGCAGTCACCTCGCTAACAGGGGCGGGGGCTACACCTTC. Translation: CASSHLANRGGGYTF.

This chain joins TRBV7-2 and TRBJ1-1; the D is unclear. The V and J ends lost 5 bases and 4 bases respectively, with 14 bases between them. Germline CDR1 is SGHTA and CDR2 is FQGNSA. This CDR3 is 14 amino acids long. The CDR3 sequence is CASSPLKVSTEAFF. DNA of the CDR3: TGTGCCAGCAGCCCCCTGAAAGTATCCACTGAAGCTTTCTTT.